A single sample gave rise to the 21 T cell receptor beta chains below, sequenced in a study of T cells in Graves' hyperthyroidism and ophthalmopathy. There were TCR beta CDR3 regions amplified from RNA transcripts. A set of HTBI primers served as the primers for a first-round RT-PCR of the TCR CDR3. MiXCR, applied by TCRdb to the multiplex PCR reads, yields one record per CDR3 protein. This sample yields approximately 300,000 distinct CDR3 sequences, of which approximately 17% are seen a single time; just over 55% belongs to the top ten. Sample: blood. The receptor set was obtained from a woman aged 60-70 years with Graves' ophthalmopathy.

In regard to this clonotype: Given a much more abundant clone one base away, this may be a read error. This chain uses TRBV20-1 with TRBJ1-4; D might be TRBD1 (5 bases). The germline CDR1 and CDR2 sequences are DFQATT and SNEGSKA (reference sequence). There are 15 residues in the CDR3. The V end was cut by 3 bases, the J end by 8 bases, with 19 bases between. The DNA of the CDR3 is TGCAGTGCTAGTAATGCGGATTCGGGACGAGAAAAACTGTTTTTT. Its protein is CSASNADSGREKLFF.

This sequence joins TRBV6-5 and TRBJ2-2, with a weak D call TRBD1 (6 bases). The germline gives CDR1 MNHEY, CDR2 SVGAGI. Trimming took off 1 base at V and 1 base at J, with 10 bases between the two ends. The CDR3 runs to 16 residues. CDR3 nucleotide sequence: TGTGCCAGCAGTTACTTCCGGACAGAGAACACCGGGGAGCTGTTTTTT. Translation: CASSYFRTENTGELFF.

This clonotype was counted at least ten times. The chain employs TRBV2 and TRBJ2-3; a weak D match, TRBD1 (6 bases). The CDR3 runs 12 residues. The germline V and J ends were trimmed by 6 bases and 6 bases, with 10 bases remaining between them. CDR1 and CDR2 (germline): SNHLY, FYNNEI. The CDR3 sequence is CASREQGDTQYF. The CDR3, as DNA: TGTGCCAGCAGAGAGCAGGGGGATACGCAGTATTTT.

The chain carries TRBV20-1 and TRBJ2-7; TRBD1 agrees at 11 bases. With 0 bases clipped from V and 4 bases from J, the junction kept 8 bases outside the gene matches. The CDR3 has 16 residues. Per germline, CDR1 DFQATT and CDR2 SNEGSKA (reference sequence). This CDR3 reads CSARDRTGTGGYEQYF. The CDR3 DNA follows: TGCAGTGCTAGAGATCGGACCGGGACAGGGGGATACGAGCAGTACTTC.

The CDR3 is CASSLMTVGSSFGYEQYF. CDR3 nucleotides: TGTGCCAGCAGTTTAATGACAGTAGGGAGTTCGTTCGGGTACGAGCAGTACTTC. V and J are TRBV28 and TRBJ2-7; D may be TRBD1 or TRBD2 (5 bases each). The CDR3 contains 18 residues. Trimming took off 2 bases at V and 4 bases at J, with 24 bases between the two ends. Germline V CDR1 and CDR2: MDHEN, SYDVKM.

This clonotype was seen a few times. This sequence joins TRBV5-1 and TRBJ1-2; TRBD1 is a possible D gene (5 bases). V was cut by 4 bases and J by 0 bases, with 13 bases left in between. The CDR3 contains 15 residues. Germline V gene lookup returns CDR1 SGHRS and CDR2 YFSETQ. The CDR3 protein is CASSPRGEANYGYTF. Written as DNA, the CDR3 is TGCGCCAGCAGCCCGCGGGGGGAAGCTAACTATGGCTACACCTTC.

This clonotype came up many times. V usage is TRBV20-1 and J usage is TRBJ2-1; 10 positions agree with TRBD2. The V and J ends lost 0 bases and 10 bases, in that order; junction bases with no gene match: 6. The CDR3 consists of 14 residues. Germline V lookup: CDR1 DFQATT, CDR2 SNEGSKA (reference sequence). The CDR3 reads CSARDRGTSEEQFF. CDR3 coding DNA: TGCAGTGCTAGAGATAGAGGGACTAGCGAAGAGCAGTTCTTC.

This clonotype was recorded many times. The genes are TRBV6-1 and TRBJ2-2; 11 nucleotides match TRBD2. The CDR3 is 16 residues long. V lost 5 bases and J lost 1; bases outside the gene matches: 3. Germline V lookup: CDR1 MNHNS, CDR2 SASEGT. The CDR3 DNA reads as TGTGCCAGCAGTCAACTAGCGGGGGTGAACACCGGGGAGCTGTTTTTT. Translated: CASSQLAGVNTGELFF.

This clonotype came up many times. The chain employs TRBV7-2 and TRBJ1-1; D gene uncertain. The length of the CDR3 is 13 residues. V lost 5 bases and J lost 0, with 7 bases in between. Germline CDR1 and CDR2: SGHTA and FQGNSA. The CDR3 is CASSLRLNTEAFF. In nucleotides, the CDR3 is TGTGCCAGCAGCCTCCGGTTGAACACTGAAGCTTTCTTT.

The J gene is TRBJ2-7, the V gene TRBV6-6, with 8 bases matching TRBD2. V was clipped by 0 bases and J by 4 bases; unmatched bases: 14. The CDR3 consists of 18 residues. Germline V lookup: CDR1 MNHNY, CDR2 SVGAGI (reference sequence). CDR3 residues: CASSYSVGGGGRMYEQYF. CDR3 DNA: TGTGCCAGCAGTTACTCTGTTGGGGGCGGGGGGAGAATGTACGAGCAGTACTTC.

To note about this clonotype: A read error may explain this, as a much larger clone is one base away. Given the absence of the conserved phenylalanine or tryptophan at the CDR3 end, a read error is likely. J is TRBJ2-3 and V is TRBV20-1, with D perhaps matching TRBD2 (6 bases). Germline CDR1 reads DFQATT; CDR2 reads SNEGSKA (reference sequence). CDR3 length equals 14 residues. The CDR3 region is CSTRVGGNTDTQYS. In DNA form, the CDR3 reads TGCAGTACTAGAGTCGGGGGTAACACAGATACGCAGTATTCT.

This clonotype was detected many times. The rearrangement joins TRBV12-3 or TRBV12-4 to TRBJ1-1; tentatively, D is TRBD1 (5 bases). CDR3 length: 12 residues. V lost 1 base, J lost 8 bases, and 8 bases lay in between. DNA of the CDR3: TGTGCCAGCAGTTTAGTTGGGGGGGAAGCTTTCTTT. Translation gives CASSLVGGEAFF.

This clonotype was observed at least ten times. This rearrangement joins TRBV11-2 to TRBJ1-2; D is ambiguous. The V gene lost 4 bases and the J gene lost 4 bases, with 10 bases spanning the gap. The CDR3 covers 13 residues. Germline CDR1 and CDR2: SGHAT and FQNNGV. CDR3: CASSSNSVYGYTF. In DNA form, the CDR3 reads TGTGCCAGCAGCTCCAACAGCGTCTATGGCTACACCTTC. The variable domain in full, completed from reference TRBV11-2 and TRBJ1-2, reads EAGVAQSPRYKIIEKRQSVAFWCNPISGHATLYWYQQILGQGPKLLIQFQNNGVVDDSQLPKDRFSAERLKGVDSTLKIQPAKLEDSAVYLCASSSNSVYGYTFGSGTRLTVV.

The rearrangement links TRBV7-9 to TRBJ2-1; D possibly corresponds to TRBD2 (5 bases). V was pared by 3 bases and J by 9 bases, with 15 bases between. The CDR3 is 14 residues long. Germline V lookup: CDR1 SEHNR, CDR2 FQNEAQ (reference sequence). The CDR3 sequence is CASSFLADWGEQFF. The CDR3 DNA follows: TGTGCCAGCAGCTTCCTGGCGGACTGGGGTGAGCAGTTCTTC.

Concerning this clonotype itself: A much larger clone lies a single base off, so this may be a read error. Without the conserved terminal phenylalanine or tryptophan, this CDR3 likely stems from a read error. This chain links TRBV6-5 with TRBJ1-2, with D possibly TRBD1 on 5 matching bases. Trimming left V 4 bases short and J 2 bases short, with 14 bases between. Germline V lookup: CDR1 MNHEY, CDR2 SVGAGI. The CDR3 is 15 amino acids. CDR3 nucleotide sequence: TGTGCCAGCAGTTTAGGTGGACACGCCAACTATGGCTACACCCTC. Its protein is CASSLGGHANYGYTL.

The rearrangement joins TRBV19 to TRBJ1-1; D gene ambiguous. From germline, CDR1 is LNHDA and CDR2 SQIVND (reference sequence). The CDR3 spans 16 residues. The V gene lost 5 bases and the J gene lost 5 bases, with 21 bases spanning the gap. CDR3 in amino acids: CASSGPEGILVTEAFF. Here the CDR3 DNA reads TGTGCCAGTAGTGGGCCAGAGGGCATCCTCGTGACTGAAGCTTTCTTT.

In this sample, this clonotype turned up a few times. This rearrangement joins TRBV3-1 to TRBJ1-1; D is ambiguous. The CDR3 has 13 amino acids. V dropped 6 bases and J dropped 3 bases, with 11 bases sitting between them. Germline values: CDR1 LGHDT, CDR2 YNNKEL (reference sequence). In nucleotides, the CDR3 is TGTGCCAGCAGTTTCGTCGGGGACACTGAAGCTTTCTTT. Protein: CASSFVGDTEAFF.

The rearrangement joins TRBV20-1 to TRBJ2-5; D may be TRBD2 (6 bases). Germline lookup yields CDR1 DFQATT and CDR2 SNEGSKA (reference sequence). The CDR3 runs 13 residues. Trimming left V 5 bases short and J 5 bases short, with 15 bases between. CDR3 amino acids: CSAGPVGGETQYF. The CDR3 nucleotides are TGCAGTGCTGGCCCAGTCGGAGGGGAGACCCAGTACTTC.

With respect to this clonotype: A junction boundary mismatches the germline segment, possibly from a read error. The V and J genes are TRBV12-3 or TRBV12-4 and TRBJ1-4; no definite D call. The CDR3 is 12 residues long. As DNA, the CDR3 is TGTGCCAGCGGTTTGGACGGTGAAAAACTGTTTTTT. This gives the protein CASGLDGEKLFF.

This clonotype has at least ten counts. This sequence joins TRBV13 and TRBJ2-5; D may correspond to TRBD1 or TRBD2 (5 bases each). The V gene lost 2 bases and the J gene lost 4 bases, with 20 bases spanning the gap. Germline CDR1 is PRHDT and CDR2 is FYEKMQ (reference sequence). There are 17 residues in the CDR3. DNA for the CDR3: TGTGCCAGCAGCTTAAGTCGGACTCCGGGGCGCACAGAGACCCAGTACTTC. Residues: CASSLSRTPGRTETQYF. Variable domain in full (rest from reference TRBV13 and TRBJ2-5): AAGVIQSPRHLIKEKRETATLKCYPIPRHDTVYWYQQGPGQDPQFLISFYEKMQSDKGSIPDRFSAQQFSDYHSELNMSSLELGDSALYFCASSLSRTPGRTETQYFGPGTRLLVL.

The chain carries TRBV5-1 and TRBJ1-3; perhaps TRBD1 as D (6 bases). V was shortened by 0 bases and J by 0 bases, with 16 bases between the two germline ends. Germline CDR1 SGHRS, CDR2 YFSETQ. The length of the CDR3 is 18 residues. The CDR3 sequence: CASSLGRATGISGNTIYF. Written as DNA, the CDR3 is TGCGCCAGCAGCTTGGGACGAGCTACAGGGATCTCTGGAAACACCATATATTTT.